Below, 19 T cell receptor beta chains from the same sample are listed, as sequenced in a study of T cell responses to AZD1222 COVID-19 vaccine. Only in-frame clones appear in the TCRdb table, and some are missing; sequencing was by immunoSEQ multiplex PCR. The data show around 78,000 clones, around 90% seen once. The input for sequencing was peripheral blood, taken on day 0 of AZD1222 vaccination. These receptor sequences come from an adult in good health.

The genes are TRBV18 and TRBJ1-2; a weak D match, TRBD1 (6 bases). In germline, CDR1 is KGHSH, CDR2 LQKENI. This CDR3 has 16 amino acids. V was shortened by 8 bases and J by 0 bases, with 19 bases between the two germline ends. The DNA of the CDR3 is TGTGCCAGCCTCACGATGCAGGGGATATCTAACTATGGCTACACCTTC. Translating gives CASLTMQGISNYGYTF.

The CDR3 bases are TGTGCCAGTAGTTTTCCCGGACAGGGGAAGTCTGAAGCTTTCTTT. This gives the protein CASSFPGQGKSEAFF. This rearrangement joins TRBV19 to TRBJ1-1, with 9 bases fitting TRBD1. This CDR3 comprises 15 residues. With 5 bases clipped from V and 6 bases from J, the junction kept 10 bases outside the gene matches. Germline assignment: CDR1 LNHDA and CDR2 SQIVND (reference sequence).

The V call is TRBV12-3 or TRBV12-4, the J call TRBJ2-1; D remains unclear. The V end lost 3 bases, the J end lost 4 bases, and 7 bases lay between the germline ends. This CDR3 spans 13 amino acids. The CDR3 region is CASSLAAYNEQFF. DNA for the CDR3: TGTGCCAGCAGTTTGGCAGCTTACAATGAGCAGTTCTTC.

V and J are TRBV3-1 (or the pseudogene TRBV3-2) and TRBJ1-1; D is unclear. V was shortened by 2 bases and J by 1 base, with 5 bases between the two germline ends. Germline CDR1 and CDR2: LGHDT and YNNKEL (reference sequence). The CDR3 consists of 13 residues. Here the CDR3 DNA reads TGTGCCAGCAGCCAACCGGGGAACACTGAAGCTTTCTTT. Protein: CASSQPGNTEAFF.

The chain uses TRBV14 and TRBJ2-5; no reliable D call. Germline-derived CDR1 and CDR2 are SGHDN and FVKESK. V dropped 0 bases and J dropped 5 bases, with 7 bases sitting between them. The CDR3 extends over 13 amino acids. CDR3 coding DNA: TGTGCCAGCAGCCAAGATCGTTTCGAGACCCAGTACTTC. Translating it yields CASSQDRFETQYF.

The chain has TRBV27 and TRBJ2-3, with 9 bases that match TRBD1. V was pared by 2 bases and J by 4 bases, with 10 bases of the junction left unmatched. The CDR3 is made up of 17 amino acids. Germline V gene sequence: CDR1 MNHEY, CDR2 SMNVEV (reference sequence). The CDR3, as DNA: TGTGCCAGCAGTTTAAATGCCGGGACAGGGTCGGCAGATACGCAGTATTTT. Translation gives CASSLNAGTGSADTQYF.

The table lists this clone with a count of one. CDR3 sequence (DNA): TGTGCCAGCAGCGTAGCTGTGAGCACCGGGGAGCTGTTTTTT. This encodes CASSVAVSTGELFF. The V gene is TRBV9, the J gene TRBJ2-2, with D hard to call. CDR3 length: 14 residues. V shed 0 bases and J shed 4 bases, with 7 bases lying between them. Germline V lookup: CDR1 SGDLS, CDR2 YYNGEE.

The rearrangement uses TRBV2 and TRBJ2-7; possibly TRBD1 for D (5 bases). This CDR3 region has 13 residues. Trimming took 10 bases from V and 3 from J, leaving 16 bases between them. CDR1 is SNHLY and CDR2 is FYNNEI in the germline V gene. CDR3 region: CATTPRANYEQYF. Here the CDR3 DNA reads TGTGCCACTACTCCCAGGGCAAACTACGAGCAGTACTTC.

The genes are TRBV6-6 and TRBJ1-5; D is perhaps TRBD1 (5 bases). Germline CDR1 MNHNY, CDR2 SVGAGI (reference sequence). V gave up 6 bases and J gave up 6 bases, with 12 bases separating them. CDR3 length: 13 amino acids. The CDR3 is CASRGLGSQPQHF. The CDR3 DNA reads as TGTGCCAGCAGGGGACTTGGGAGTCAGCCCCAGCATTTT.

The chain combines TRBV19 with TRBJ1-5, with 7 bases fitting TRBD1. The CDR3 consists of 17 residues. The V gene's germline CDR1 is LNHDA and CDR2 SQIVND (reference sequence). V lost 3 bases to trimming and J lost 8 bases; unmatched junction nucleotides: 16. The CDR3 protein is CASSIIGTATGVEPQHF. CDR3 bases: TGTGCCAGTAGTATCATCGGGACAGCTACAGGGGTTGAGCCCCAGCATTTT.

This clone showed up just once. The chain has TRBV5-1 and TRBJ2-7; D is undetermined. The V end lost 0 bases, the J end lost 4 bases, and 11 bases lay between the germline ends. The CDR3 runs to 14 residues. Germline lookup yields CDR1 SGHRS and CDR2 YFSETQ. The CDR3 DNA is TGCGCCAGCAGCTTGGGAAGACAAGTTTACGAGCAGTACTTC. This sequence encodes CASSLGRQVYEQYF.

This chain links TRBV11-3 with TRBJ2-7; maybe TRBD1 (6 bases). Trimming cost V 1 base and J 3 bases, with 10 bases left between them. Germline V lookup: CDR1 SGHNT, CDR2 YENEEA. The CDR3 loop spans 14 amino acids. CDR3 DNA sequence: TGTGCCAGCAGCTTAGGCAGGGGCAGCTACGAGCAGTACTTC. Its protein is CASSLGRGSYEQYF. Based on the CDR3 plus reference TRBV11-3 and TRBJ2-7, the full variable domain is EAGVVQSPRYKIIEKKQPVAFWCNPISGHNTLYWYLQNLGQGPELLIRYENEEAVDDSQLPKDRFSAERLKGVDSTLKIQPAELGDSAVYLCASSLGRGSYEQYFGPGTRLTVT.

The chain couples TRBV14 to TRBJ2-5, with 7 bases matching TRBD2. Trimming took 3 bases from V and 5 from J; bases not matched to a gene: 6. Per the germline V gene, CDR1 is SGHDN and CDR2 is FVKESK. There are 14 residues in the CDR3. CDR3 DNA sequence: TGTGCCAGCAGCCAGGCTTCCGGGAGGGAGACCCAGTACTTC. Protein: CASSQASGRETQYF.

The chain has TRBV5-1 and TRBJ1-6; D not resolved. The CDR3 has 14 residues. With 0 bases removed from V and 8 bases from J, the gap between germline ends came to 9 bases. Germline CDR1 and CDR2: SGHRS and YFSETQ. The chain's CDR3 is CASSLGDEYSPLHF. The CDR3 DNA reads TGCGCCAGCAGCTTGGGGGATGAGTATTCACCCCTCCACTTT.

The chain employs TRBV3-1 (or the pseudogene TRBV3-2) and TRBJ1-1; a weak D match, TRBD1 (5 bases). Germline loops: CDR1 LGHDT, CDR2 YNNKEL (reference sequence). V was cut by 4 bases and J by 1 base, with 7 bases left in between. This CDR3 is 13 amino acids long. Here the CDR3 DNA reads TGTGCCAGCAGCCTTCAGGGGAACACTGAAGCTTTCTTT. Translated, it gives CASSLQGNTEAFF.

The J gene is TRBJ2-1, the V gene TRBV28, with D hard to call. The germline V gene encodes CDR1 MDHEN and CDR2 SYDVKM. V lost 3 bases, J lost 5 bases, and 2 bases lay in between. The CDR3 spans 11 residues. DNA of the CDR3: TGTGCCAGCAGTTTGCACAATGAGCAGTTCTTC. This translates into CASSLHNEQFF. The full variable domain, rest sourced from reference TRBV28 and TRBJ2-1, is DVKVTQSSRYLVKRTGEKVFLECVQDMDHENMFWYRQDPGLGLRLIYFSYDVKMKEKGDIPEGYSVSREKKERFSLILESASTNQTSMYLCASSLHNEQFFGPGTRLTVL.

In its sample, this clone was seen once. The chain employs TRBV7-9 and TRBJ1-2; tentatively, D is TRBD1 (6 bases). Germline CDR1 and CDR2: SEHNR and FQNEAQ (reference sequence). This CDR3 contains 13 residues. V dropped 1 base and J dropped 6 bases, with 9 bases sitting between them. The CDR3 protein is CASSLGQGNGYTF. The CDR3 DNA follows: TGTGCCAGCAGCTTAGGCCAGGGGAATGGCTACACCTTC.

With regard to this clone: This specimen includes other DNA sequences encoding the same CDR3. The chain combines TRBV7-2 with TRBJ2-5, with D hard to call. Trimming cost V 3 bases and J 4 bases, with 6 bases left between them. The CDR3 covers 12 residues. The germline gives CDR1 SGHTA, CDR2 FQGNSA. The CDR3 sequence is CASSFLGETQYF. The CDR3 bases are TGTGCCAGCAGCTTCCTAGGAGAGACCCAGTACTTC.

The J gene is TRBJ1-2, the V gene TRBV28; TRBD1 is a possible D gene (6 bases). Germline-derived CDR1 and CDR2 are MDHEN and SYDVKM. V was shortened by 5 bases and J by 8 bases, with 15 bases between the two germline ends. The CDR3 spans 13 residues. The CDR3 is CASSLTGKWGYTF. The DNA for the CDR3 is TGTGCCAGCAGTCTTACAGGGAAATGGGGCTACACCTTC.